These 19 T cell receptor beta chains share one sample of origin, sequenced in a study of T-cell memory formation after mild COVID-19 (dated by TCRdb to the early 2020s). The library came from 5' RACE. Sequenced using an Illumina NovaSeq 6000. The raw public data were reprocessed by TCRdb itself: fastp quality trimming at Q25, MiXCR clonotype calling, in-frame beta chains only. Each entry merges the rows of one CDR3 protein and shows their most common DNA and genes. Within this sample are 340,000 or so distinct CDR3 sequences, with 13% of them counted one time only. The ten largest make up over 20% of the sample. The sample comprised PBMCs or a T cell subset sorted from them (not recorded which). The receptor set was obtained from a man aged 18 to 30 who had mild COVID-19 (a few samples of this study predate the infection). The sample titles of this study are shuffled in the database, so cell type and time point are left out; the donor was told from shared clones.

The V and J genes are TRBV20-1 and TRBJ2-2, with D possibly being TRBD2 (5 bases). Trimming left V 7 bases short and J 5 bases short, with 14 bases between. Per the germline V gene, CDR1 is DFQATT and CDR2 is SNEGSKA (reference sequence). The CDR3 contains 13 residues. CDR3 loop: CSGGNPGTGELFF. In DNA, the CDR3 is TGCAGTGGGGGTAATCCGGGGACCGGGGAGCTGTTTTTT.

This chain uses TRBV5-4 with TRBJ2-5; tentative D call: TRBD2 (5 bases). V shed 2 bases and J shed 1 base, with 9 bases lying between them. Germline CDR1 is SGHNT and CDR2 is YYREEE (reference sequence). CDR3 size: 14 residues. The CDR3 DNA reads TGTGCCAGCAGCTTACGAGCGGCCCAAGAGACCCAGTACTTC. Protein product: CASSLRAAQETQYF.

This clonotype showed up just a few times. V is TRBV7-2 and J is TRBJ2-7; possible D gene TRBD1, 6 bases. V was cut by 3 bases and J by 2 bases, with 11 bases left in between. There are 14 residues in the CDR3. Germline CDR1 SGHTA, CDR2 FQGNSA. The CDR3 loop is CASSFQGSTYEQYF. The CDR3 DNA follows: TGTGCCAGCAGCTTCCAGGGGTCAACCTACGAGCAGTACTTC.

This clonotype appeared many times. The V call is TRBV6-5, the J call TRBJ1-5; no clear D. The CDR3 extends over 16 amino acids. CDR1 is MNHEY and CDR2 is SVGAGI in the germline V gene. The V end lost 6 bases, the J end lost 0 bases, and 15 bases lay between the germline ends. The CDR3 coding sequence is TGTGCCAGCAGAGGTACCGGGTCCCCTAGCAATCAGCCCCAGCATTTT. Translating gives CASRGTGSPSNQPQHF.

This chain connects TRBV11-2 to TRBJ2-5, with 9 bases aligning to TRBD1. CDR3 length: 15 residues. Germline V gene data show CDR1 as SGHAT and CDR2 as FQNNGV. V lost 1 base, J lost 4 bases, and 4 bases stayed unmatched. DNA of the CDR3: TGTGCCAGCAGCTTAGGAGGGACAGGGAGAGAGACCCAGTACTTC. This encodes CASSLGGTGRETQYF. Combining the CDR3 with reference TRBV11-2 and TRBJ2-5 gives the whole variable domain EAGVAQSPRYKIIEKRQSVAFWCNPISGHATLYWYQQILGQGPKLLIQFQNNGVVDDSQLPKDRFSAERLKGVDSTLKIQPAKLEDSAVYLCASSLGGTGRETQYFGPGTRLLVL.

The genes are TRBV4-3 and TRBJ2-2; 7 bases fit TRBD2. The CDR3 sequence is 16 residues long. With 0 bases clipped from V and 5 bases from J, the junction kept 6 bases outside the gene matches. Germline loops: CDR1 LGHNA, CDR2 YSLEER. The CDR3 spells CASSQDLQGGTGELFF. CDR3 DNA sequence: TGCGCCAGCAGCCAAGATCTGCAGGGAGGGACCGGGGAGCTGTTTTTT.

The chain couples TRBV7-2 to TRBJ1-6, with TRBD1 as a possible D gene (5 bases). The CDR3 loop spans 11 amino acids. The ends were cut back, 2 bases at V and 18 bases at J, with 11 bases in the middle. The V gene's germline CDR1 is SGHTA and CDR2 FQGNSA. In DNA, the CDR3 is TGTGCCAGCAGCTTAAAGGGGAGGGCCCACTTT. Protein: CASSLKGRAHF.

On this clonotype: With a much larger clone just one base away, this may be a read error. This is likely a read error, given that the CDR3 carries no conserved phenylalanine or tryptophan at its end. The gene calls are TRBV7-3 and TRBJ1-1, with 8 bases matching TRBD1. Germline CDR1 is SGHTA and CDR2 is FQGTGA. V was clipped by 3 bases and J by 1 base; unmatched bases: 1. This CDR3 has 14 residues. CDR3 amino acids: CASSFTGGNTEAFL. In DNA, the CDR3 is TGTGCCAGCAGCTTTACAGGGGGGAACACTGAAGCTTTCCTT.

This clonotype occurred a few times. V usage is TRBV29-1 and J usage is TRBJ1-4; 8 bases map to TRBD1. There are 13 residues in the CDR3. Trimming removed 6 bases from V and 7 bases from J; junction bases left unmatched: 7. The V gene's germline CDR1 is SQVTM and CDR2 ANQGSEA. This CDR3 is CSVDADRGEKLFF. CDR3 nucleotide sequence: TGCAGCGTGGACGCCGACAGGGGTGAAAAACTGTTTTTT.

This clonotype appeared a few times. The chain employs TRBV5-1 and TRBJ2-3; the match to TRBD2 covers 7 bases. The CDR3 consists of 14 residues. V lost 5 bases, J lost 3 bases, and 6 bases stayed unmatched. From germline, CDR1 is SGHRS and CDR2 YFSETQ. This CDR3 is CASRRGTETDTQYF. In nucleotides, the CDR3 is TGCGCCAGCAGGCGGGGGACGGAAACAGATACGCAGTATTTT.

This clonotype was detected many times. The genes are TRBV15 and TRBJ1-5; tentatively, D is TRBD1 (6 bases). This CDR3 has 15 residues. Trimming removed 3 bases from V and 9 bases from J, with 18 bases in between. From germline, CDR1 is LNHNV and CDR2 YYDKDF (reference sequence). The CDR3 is CATSSQLGGAGPQHF. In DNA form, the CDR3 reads TGTGCCACCAGCAGTCAGTTGGGGGGGGCAGGGCCCCAGCATTTT.

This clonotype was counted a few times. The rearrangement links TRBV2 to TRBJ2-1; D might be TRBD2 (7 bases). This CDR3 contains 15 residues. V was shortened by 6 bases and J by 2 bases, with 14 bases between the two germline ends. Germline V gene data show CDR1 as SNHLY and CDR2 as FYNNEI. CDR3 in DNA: TGTGCCAGCAGGTTAAGGGGGGGCCCCTACAATGAGCAGTTCTTC. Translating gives CASRLRGGPYNEQFF.

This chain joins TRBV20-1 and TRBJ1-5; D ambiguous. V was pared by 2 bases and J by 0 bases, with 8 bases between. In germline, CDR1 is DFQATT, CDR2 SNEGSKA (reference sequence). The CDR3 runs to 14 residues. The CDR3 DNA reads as TGCAGTGCTAGAACGGGAAATAGCAATCAGCCCCAGCATTTT. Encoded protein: CSARTGNSNQPQHF.

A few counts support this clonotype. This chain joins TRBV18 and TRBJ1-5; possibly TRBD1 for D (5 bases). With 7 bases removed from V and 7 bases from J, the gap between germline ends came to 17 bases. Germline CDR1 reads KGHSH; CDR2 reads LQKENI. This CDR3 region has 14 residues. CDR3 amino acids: CASYDGTSGQPQHF. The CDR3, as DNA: TGTGCCAGCTACGACGGGACTTCAGGACAGCCCCAGCATTTT.

The CDR3 loop reads CASSQGNFYTEAFF. In DNA form, the CDR3 reads TGTGCCAGCAGCCAGGGGAATTTCTACACTGAAGCTTTCTTT. The rearrangement uses TRBV6-5 and TRBJ1-1, with D maybe TRBD1 (6 bases). The ends were cut back, 6 bases at V and 3 bases at J, with 14 bases in the middle. From germline, CDR1 is MNHEY and CDR2 SVGAGI. The CDR3 runs 14 residues.

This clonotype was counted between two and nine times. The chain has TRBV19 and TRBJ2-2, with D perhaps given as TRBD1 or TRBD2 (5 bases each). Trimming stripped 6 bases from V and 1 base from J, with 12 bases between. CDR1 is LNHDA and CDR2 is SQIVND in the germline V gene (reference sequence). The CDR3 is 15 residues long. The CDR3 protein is CASSTGTGNTGELFF. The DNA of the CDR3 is TGTGCCAGTAGCACCGGGACGGGGAACACCGGGGAGCTGTTTTTT.

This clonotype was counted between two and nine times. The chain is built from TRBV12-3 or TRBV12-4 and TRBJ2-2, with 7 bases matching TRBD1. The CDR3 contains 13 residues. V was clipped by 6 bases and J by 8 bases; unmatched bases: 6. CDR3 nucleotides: TGTGCCAGCAGCTGGACAGGTCGTGGGGAGCTGTTTTTT. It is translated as CASSWTGRGELFF.

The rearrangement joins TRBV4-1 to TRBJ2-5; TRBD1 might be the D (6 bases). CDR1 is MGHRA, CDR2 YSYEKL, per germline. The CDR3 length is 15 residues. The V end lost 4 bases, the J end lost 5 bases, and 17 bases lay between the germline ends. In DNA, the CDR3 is TGCGCCAGCAGCCTTGACAGGACTCAGAGGGAGACCCAGTACTTC. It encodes CASSLDRTQRETQYF.

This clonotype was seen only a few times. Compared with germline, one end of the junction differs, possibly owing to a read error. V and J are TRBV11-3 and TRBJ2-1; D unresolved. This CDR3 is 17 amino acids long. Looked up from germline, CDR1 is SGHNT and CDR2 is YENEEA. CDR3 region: CASSVELGISSYNEQFF. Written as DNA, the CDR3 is TGTGCCAGCAGCGTAGAGCTTGGGATCAGCTCCTACAATGAGCAGTTCTTC.